The 3 T cell receptor beta chains below come from one sample, sequenced in a study of T cells in localized non-small cell lung cancer. Assay used: immunoSEQ multiplex PCR; TCRdb lists only in-frame clones, some missing. The data contain about 40,000 clones, roughly 86% of them singletons. Sequenced here: peripheral blood, sampled before any cancer treatment. The source of these receptors is a man aged 18-55 years with stage I lung adenocarcinoma.

About this clone itself: As the CDR3 is not closed by the conserved phenylalanine or tryptophan, this likely results from a read error. This chain links TRBV6-5 with TRBJ1-2, with 7 bases aligning to TRBD1. This CDR3 has 14 residues. J lost 7 bases, V lost 8 bases, and 13 bases had no gene match. The germline V gene has CDR1 MNHEY and CDR2 SVGAGI. CDR3 amino acids: CASGRDSKLFGYTL. DNA for the CDR3: TGTGCCAGCGGTCGGGACAGTAAATTATTTGGCTACACCCTC.

This rearrangement joins TRBV6-1 to TRBJ2-1; possible D gene TRBD2, 7 bases. V lost 10 bases, J lost 0 bases, and 16 bases lay in between. The CDR3 length is 15 residues. Looked up from germline, CDR1 is MNHNS and CDR2 is SASEGT. The CDR3 reads CATKRDISSYNEQFF. CDR3 nucleotide sequence: TGTGCCACCAAGCGGGACATAAGCTCCTACAATGAGCAGTTCTTC.

V is TRBV18 and J is TRBJ1-1; perhaps TRBD1 as D (5 bases). V was cut by 6 bases and J by 3 bases, with 11 bases left in between. Germline V CDR1 and CDR2: KGHSH, LQKENI. There are 13 residues in the CDR3. The CDR3 DNA reads TGTGCCAGCTCCGGGGGGGTGGACACTGAAGCTTTCTTT. Translating it yields CASSGGVDTEAFF.